This paragraph covers one TCR beta chain sequence. This clonotype was seen more than once but under ten times. This receptor's antigen is unknown. Per-nucleotide qualities are absent, and no much larger clonotype sits a single base away. This sample was sequenced with an Illumina NovaSeq 6000. TCRalpha and TCRbeta cDNA libraries were constructed by 5'RACE with constant-segment primers, with sample barcodes and unique molecular identifiers being introduced. Trizol reagent was used to extract RNA from every sample. Amplification of the libraries took two PCR steps, and the second step added a second sample barcode plus Illumina TruSeq adapters. Libraries were sequenced on an Illumina NovaSeq with 2 x 150 bp paired-end reads. As for how the authors treated the data: Reads were demultiplexed and collapsed into UMI-guided consensus sequences with migec v1.2.7. Using mixcr v2.1.11, the UMI consensuses were aligned to TRA and TRB V and J templates and assembled into clonotypes. A clonotype was counted as expanded or contracted only when both edgeR and NoisET called the clonotype significant, with the noise models trained on biological replicates. For edgeR calls, the cutoffs were a false discovery rate-adjusted p below 0.01 and a log2 fold-change threshold of 1. As an exploratory analysis of dynamics, PCA with hierarchical clustering was applied to max-normalized trajectories of the 1000 most abundant clonotypes. Separately sequenced CD4+ and CD8+ repertoires were used to assign the CD4 or CD8 phenotype of responding clones. The public sequencing data were trimmed at Q25 with fastp and processed into clonotypes with MiXCR by TCRdb, which kept only in-frame beta chains. Every CDR3 protein is listed once, alongside the most common genes and DNA of its rows. The V and J calls come from TCRdb's annotation, not from the publication. The sample table holds hundreds of thousands of distinct CDR3 sequences, of which approximately 15% were seen once. Of the sample, about a fifth falls within the top ten clones.

The sample comes from a study of T-cell memory formation after mild COVID-19 (dated by TCRdb to about 2021). For the study in its entirety: Most TCR sequence clusters were specific to one of the two donors. In a couple of donors, T-cell clones that expanded and contracted after mild COVID-19 were followed by sequencing TCRalpha and TCRbeta repertoires longitudinally. Two young, previously healthy adult volunteers, one female and one male, were included in the cohort. General study outcomes and caveats: Whether the second-wave clones peaking on day 37 were SARS-CoV-2 specific was not confirmed. Contracting CD4+ clones were located mainly in the CM and EM memory subsets, whereas CD8+ clones were found to be enriched in EMRA. The study included only two mild cases, and larger cohorts that include severe cases with pre-infection samples were judged to be necessary. Balanced CD4/CD8 phenotypes were observed for clones contracting from day 15 to 85, whereas a bias towards CD4+ was observed for a second wave of clones expanding from day 15 to 37. Some responding clones were found in pre-infection memory, which suggests that pre-existing cross-reactive memory T cells took part in the SARS-CoV-2 response.

PBMCs were isolated by Ficoll-Paque density gradient centrifugation. V and J are trimmed by 6 bases and 12 bases, and the gene matches miss 9 bases of the junction. Based on the germline V gene (reference sequence), the CDR1 and CDR2 sequences are LNHDA and SQIVND. Spanning cysteine to phenylalanine, the CDR3 consists of 14 amino acids. The only DNA kept is the CDR3, 42 bases in frame from the first base. This clonotype was obtained from a man aged 18 to 29 who had mild COVID-19 (a few samples of this study predate the infection). The sample titles of this study are shuffled in the database, so cell type and time point are left out; the donor was told from shared clones. Sequencing used PBMCs or a T cell subset sorted from them (not recorded which). Recombination connected TRBV19 to TRBJ2-1; 12 bases in the junction line up with TRBD2. The sequenced DNA: TGTGCCAGTAGAGGACTAGCGGGGCTCCAGCGGCAGTTCTTC. It specifies CASRGLAGLQRQFF.